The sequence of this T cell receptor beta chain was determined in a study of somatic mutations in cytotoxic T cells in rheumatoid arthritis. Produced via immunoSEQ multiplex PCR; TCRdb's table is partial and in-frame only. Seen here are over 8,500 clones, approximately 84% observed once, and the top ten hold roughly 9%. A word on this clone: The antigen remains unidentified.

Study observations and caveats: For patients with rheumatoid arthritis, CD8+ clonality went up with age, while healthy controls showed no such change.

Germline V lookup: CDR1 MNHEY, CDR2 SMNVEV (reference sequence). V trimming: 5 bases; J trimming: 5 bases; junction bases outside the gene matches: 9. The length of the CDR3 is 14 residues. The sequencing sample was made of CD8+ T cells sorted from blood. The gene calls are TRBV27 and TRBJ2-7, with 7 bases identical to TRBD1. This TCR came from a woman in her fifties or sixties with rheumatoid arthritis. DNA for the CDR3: TGTGCCAGCAGTCTGACAGGGATTCTCCACGAGCAGTACTTC. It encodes CASSLTGILHEQYF.